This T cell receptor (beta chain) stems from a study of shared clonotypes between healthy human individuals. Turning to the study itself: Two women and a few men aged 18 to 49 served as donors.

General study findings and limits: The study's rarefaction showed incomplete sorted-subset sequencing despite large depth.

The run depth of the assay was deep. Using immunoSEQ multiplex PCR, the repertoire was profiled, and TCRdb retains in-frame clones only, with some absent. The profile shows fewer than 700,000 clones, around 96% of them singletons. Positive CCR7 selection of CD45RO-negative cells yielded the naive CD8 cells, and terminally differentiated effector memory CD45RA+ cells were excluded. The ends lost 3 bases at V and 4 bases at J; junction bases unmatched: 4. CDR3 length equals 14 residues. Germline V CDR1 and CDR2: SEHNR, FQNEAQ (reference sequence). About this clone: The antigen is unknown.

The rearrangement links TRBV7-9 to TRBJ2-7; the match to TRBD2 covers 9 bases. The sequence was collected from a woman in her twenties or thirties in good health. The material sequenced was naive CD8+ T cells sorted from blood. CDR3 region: CASSLTSGLYEQYF. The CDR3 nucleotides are TGTGCCAGCAGCTTGACTAGCGGACTGTACGAGCAGTACTTC.